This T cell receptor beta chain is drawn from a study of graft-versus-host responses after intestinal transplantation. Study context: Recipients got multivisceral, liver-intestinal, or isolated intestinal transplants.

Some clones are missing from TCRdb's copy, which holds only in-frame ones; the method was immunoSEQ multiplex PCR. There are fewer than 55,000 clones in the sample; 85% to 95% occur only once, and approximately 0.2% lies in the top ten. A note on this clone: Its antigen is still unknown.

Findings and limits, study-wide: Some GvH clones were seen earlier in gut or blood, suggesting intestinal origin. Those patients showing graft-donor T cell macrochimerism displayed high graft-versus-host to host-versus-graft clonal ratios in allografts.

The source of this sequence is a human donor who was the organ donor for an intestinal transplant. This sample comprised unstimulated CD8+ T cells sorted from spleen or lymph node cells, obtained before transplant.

CDR3 nucleotides: TGTGCCAGCAGTTTATACGGGACAGGGGGTAATGGCTACACCTTC. It is translated as CASSLYGTGGNGYTF. The chain couples TRBV27 to TRBJ1-2, with TRBD1 matching over 11 bases. V lost 1 base and J lost 6; bases outside the gene matches: 4. There are 15 residues in the CDR3. Germline CDR1 MNHEY, CDR2 SMNVEV (reference sequence).